This T cell receptor beta chain was retrieved from a study of CD4 T cells in relation to SARS-CoV-2 and coronaviruses (dated by TCRdb to the early 2020s). Study-level background: Patient-derived lymphoblastoid cell lines were used to map the HLA restriction of shared crossreactive spike epitopes. Memory CD4+ T cell crossreactivity between SARS-CoV-2 and common cold coronavirus spike proteins was assessed at the TCR clonotype level in the study. The Adaptive Biotechnologies TCR-sequencing kit was used to sequence samples from three pre-COVID donors and the naive versus memory experiments, whereas other data were Illumina-based. Expansion assays from other donors in the study were sequenced with a different, Illumina-based TCR-beta assay. The investigation overall reported the following: Because no donor provided both pre-pandemic and post-infection samples, tracing the source of pre-existing responses was limited. Sequencing of naive versus memory cells indicated that the assay detects memory recall responses, not primary responses primed during culture. Crossreactive clones showed significantly weaker SARS-CoV-2-driven expansion than monoreactive clones, consistent with antigenic imprinting. Crossreactivity analysis centred on spike protein, so crossreactivity against other viral proteins was not assessed. Memory CD4+ clonotypes crossrecognizing SARS-CoV-2 and at least one common cold coronavirus spike were found in around 65% of donors. The study was constrained by small numbers of patients and of tested TCRs.

CD4+ T cells from unexposed donors were collected before the COVID-19 pandemic (2011-2018). To separate naive from memory CD4+ T cells, cryopreserved PBMCs first underwent CD4 enrichment and then EasySep naive CD4+ T cell enrichment. The leukapheresis product for the unexposed donors was obtained through commercial purchase. PBMCs were isolated from leukapheresis product or whole blood by Ficoll-Paque PLUS gradient centrifugation. PBMCs were either used fresh in the expansion assay or cryopreserved at -140 degrees C. The QIAamp Micro DNA Kit was used to extract genomic DNA from the CD4+ T cells. Ends trimmed: V by 2 bases, J by 3 bases; bases unmatched to a gene: 10. Per the germline V gene, SGHRS is the CDR1 and YFSETQ is the CDR2. The CDR3, cysteine through phenylalanine, is 16 amino acids long. Only the CDR3 DNA is retained, 48 bases long and in frame from the first base. DNA from uncultured naive and memory CD4+ T cells underwent immunoSEQ TCR-beta sequencing at deep resolution. The study's processing was this. During preprocessing, nonproductive sequences were removed, along with CDR3s that did not begin with C, did not end with F or W, or were shorter than 7 amino acids. Cultured and uncultured naive and memory CD4+ repertoires were searched for CDR3s previously identified as spike- and CEF-reactive. CDR3 homology was measured as pairwise Levenshtein distance, computed with the stringdist R package after trimming three terminal residues from each end. Not all clones reach the TCRdb copy of this immuneACCESS table, which keeps in-frame sequences only. Checked studies attribute under half of the gap to unresolved V genes and leave the rest unexplained. V, J and clone size are those of that table, while D and trimming were read from the DNA. The sample has about 59,000 clones on record, about nine tenths of them singletons. 1.1% to 1.5% of the sample belongs to the ten largest clones.

In this sample, this clone turned up once. What this receptor recognizes is not known. No much larger clonotype is one base removed from it; base qualities were not supplied. Sequencing was done on a sample of memory CD4+ T cells from PBMCs. This specimen's cell subset or site label, per the study, means: memory (non-naive) CD4+ T cells. Here the chain combines TRBV5-1 and TRBJ2-7, with 8 bases in between that match TRBD2. This sequence was found in a human donor in good health. CDR3 region: CASSLSAGTSFYEQYF. The nucleotide sequence is given as TGCGCCAGCAGCTTATCGGCCGGGACTAGTTTCTACGAGCAGTACTTC.